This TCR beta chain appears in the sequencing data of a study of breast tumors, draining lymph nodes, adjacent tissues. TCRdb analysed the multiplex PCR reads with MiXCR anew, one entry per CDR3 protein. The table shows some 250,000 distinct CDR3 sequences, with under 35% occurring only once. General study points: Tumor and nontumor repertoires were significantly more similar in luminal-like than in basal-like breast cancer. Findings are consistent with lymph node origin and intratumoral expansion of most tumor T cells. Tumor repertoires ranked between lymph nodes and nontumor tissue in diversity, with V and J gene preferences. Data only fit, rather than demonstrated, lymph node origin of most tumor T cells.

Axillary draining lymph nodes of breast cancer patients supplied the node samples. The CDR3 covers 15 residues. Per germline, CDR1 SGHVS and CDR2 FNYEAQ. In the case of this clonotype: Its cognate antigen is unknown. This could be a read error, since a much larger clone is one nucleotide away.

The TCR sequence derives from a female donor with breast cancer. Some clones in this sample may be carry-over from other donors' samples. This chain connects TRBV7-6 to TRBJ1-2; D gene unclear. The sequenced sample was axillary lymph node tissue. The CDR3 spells CASSLRQVMNYSYPF. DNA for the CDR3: TGTGCCAGCAGCTTAAGGCAGGTCATGAACTATAGCTACCCCTTC.